The clone carrying this T cell receptor (beta chain) appeared a single time. The data originate from a study of OX40 agonist ivuxolimab in advanced cancers. Across the study: Prior anti-PD-1, anti-PD-L1 or anti-CTLA-4 therapy did not bar entry, and more than 35% had some.

Libraries were prepared by immunoSEQ multiplex PCR; TCRdb keeps only in-frame clonotypes and omits some of them. The table has about 43,000 clones, about 88% seen once. The CDR3 is 16 amino acids. The receptor's source is an adult with an advanced solid tumor such as melanoma, head and neck, liver or kidney cancer. This material consisted of CD4+ or CD8+ T cells sorted from blood, taken in a trial of the OX40 agonist ivuxolimab. The chain couples TRBV21-1 to TRBJ1-6; the D call of TRBD1 is as the table states it, not checked on the DNA. TRBV21-1 is labeled a pseudogene. The CDR3 protein is CASSKPANGPDSPLHF. The CDR3 DNA sequence: TGTGCCAGCAGCAAACCCGCCAATGGGCCTGATTCACCCCTCCACTTT.